Below, one T cell receptor (beta chain) is given with its context. Antigen: not known. A much bigger clone sits one base away, suggesting this may be a read error. The data stem from a study of T cell repertoires in cytomegalovirus infection. As for the study in general: HLA-B-restricted CMV epitopes that are well studied were used alongside recently identified HLA-C-restricted ones. Public TCR beta signatures provided an indication of both CMV infection and a matching HLA type. Study outcomes and limitations: Cumulated frequencies of public TCR beta families served to identify carriers of CMV plus the relevant HLA. Clonotypes of TCR beta that were HLA-C-restricted and CMV-specific dominated the ex vivo response.

Via MiXCR, TCRdb re-called the reads, giving one row per CDR3 protein. The sample lists tens of thousands of distinct CDR3 sequences; around 18% were seen once. The TCR originated in a human donor in good health (CMV status not recorded). Some clones in this sample may be carry-over from other donors' samples. Sequencing was performed on CD8+ T cells from cultured PBMCs, taken from culture after CMV antigen stimulation.

The CDR3 nucleotides are TGCGCCAGCAGCCAAGATCCCGGGACAGATGCAACTAATGAAACACTGTTTTTT. Encoded protein: CASSQDPGTDATNETLFF. The V gene is TRBV4-3, the J gene TRBJ1-4; the match to TRBD1 covers 7 bases. This CDR3 has 18 residues. CDR1 is LGHNA and CDR2 is YSLEER in the germline V gene.